The 4 T cell receptor beta chains given below trace back to one sample, sequenced in a study of Graves' ophthalmopathy and Graves' hyperthyroidism. TCR beta CDR3 regions were amplified from RNA transcripts. The first round was an RT-PCR with HTBI primers, and the second round was a multiplex PCR. From the multiplex PCR reads, TCRdb called clonotypes with MiXCR, one entry per CDR3 protein. The table has about 390,000 distinct CDR3 sequences, roughly 14% seen once. Input material: peripheral blood. The receptor set was obtained from a woman between 18 and 29 years old with stable Graves' hyperthyroidism.

In its sample, this clonotype was seen many times. This CDR3 reads CASSLATQFYGYTF. Written as DNA, the CDR3 is TGTGCCAGCAGCTTAGCGACGCAGTTCTATGGCTACACCTTC. The chain is built from TRBV7-2 and TRBJ1-2, with unresolved D. CDR3 length: 14 amino acids. V shed 0 bases and J shed 4 bases, with 9 bases lying between them. Germline-derived CDR1 and CDR2 are SGHTA and FQGNSA.

Many counts were recorded for this clonotype. The chain joins TRBV2 to TRBJ2-7, with 10 bases matching TRBD2. J lost 1 base, V lost 6 bases, and 0 bases had no gene match. The CDR3 is made up of 13 amino acids. Germline lookup yields CDR1 SNHLY and CDR2 FYNNEI. CDR3 coding DNA: TGTGCCAGCAGACTAGCGGGGTCCTACGAGCAGTACTTC. This gives the protein CASRLAGSYEQYF.

The V and J genes are TRBV5-6 and TRBJ2-5, with 8 bases identical to TRBD2. V gave up 3 bases and J gave up 5 bases; unmatched junction bases: 12. The CDR3 consists of 16 residues. Germline loops: CDR1 SGHDT, CDR2 YYEEEE. CDR3 protein: CASSSTPGTRPETQYF. The CDR3 nucleotides read TGTGCCAGCAGCTCCACCCCCGGGACTAGACCGGAGACCCAGTACTTC.

In this sample, this clonotype turned up many times. The chain carries TRBV7-2 and TRBJ1-1, with D maybe TRBD1 (6 bases). The CDR3 totals 14 residues. Germline CDR1 and CDR2: SGHTA and FQGNSA. V was shortened by 2 bases and J by 2 bases, with 9 bases between the two germline ends. The CDR3 reads CASSLTDRNTEAFF. For the CDR3, the DNA is TGTGCCAGCAGCTTAACGGACAGAAACACTGAAGCTTTCTTT. The full variable domain, its missing parts supplied by reference TRBV7-2 and TRBJ1-1, is GAGVSQSPSNKVTEKGKDVELRCDPISGHTALYWYRQSLGQGLEFLIYFQGNSAPDKSGLPSDRFSAERTGGSVSTLTIQRTQQEDSAVYLCASSLTDRNTEAFFGQGTRLTVV.